These 9 T cell receptor beta chains share one sample of origin, sequenced in a study of cytomegalovirus exposure and HLA in healthy donors. 60 Vbeta and 13 Jbeta primers were used in PCR. Here immunoSEQ multiplex PCR was the method, and the copy in TCRdb shows in-frame clones only, minus some. The sample contains 35,000 to 45,000 clones, around 76% of which appear only once. Sequencing was carried out using PBMCs. These receptors originate from a woman in her twenties or thirties in good health and CMV-seropositive.

The chain joins TRBV14 to TRBJ2-4, with unresolved D. The CDR3 spans 12 residues. V was shortened by 3 bases and J by 8 bases, with 8 bases between the two germline ends. The germline gives CDR1 SGHDN, CDR2 FVKESK. The CDR3 DNA reads TGTGCCAGCAGCCAGGCCCCAGACATTCAGTACTTC. Translating it yields CASSQAPDIQYF.

V gene TRBV11-2 combines with J gene TRBJ2-3; a possible D gene is TRBD2 (5 bases). The germline gives CDR1 SGHAT, CDR2 FQNNGV. This CDR3 is built from 16 residues. Deletions cut 0 bases from V and 1 base from J, with 11 bases between. This CDR3 reads CASSLDPARGTDTQYF. The CDR3 nucleotides are TGTGCCAGCAGCTTAGACCCAGCGAGGGGCACAGATACGCAGTATTTT. Full variable domain (outside the CDR3, taken from reference TRBV11-2 and TRBJ2-3): EAGVAQSPRYKIIEKRQSVAFWCNPISGHATLYWYQQILGQGPKLLIQFQNNGVVDDSQLPKDRFSAERLKGVDSTLKIQPAKLEDSAVYLCASSLDPARGTDTQYFGPGTRLTVL.

As DNA, the CDR3 is TGTGCCAGCAGTTTAGATGGGACAGGGGCTAGCTACGAGCAGTACTTC. Translated, it gives CASSLDGTGASYEQYF. The chain couples TRBV28 to TRBJ2-7, with 10 bases matching TRBD1. Trimming removed 2 bases from V and 3 bases from J; junction bases left unmatched: 7. The CDR3 contains 16 residues. Germline CDR1 is MDHEN and CDR2 is SYDVKM.

This sequence joins TRBV7-6 and TRBJ2-7; TRBD1 might be the D (5 bases). This CDR3 is built from 15 residues. Germline loops: CDR1 SGHVS, CDR2 FNYEAQ. The germline V and J ends were trimmed by 0 bases and 0 bases, with 9 bases remaining between them. Here the CDR3 DNA reads TGTGCCAGCAGCTTAGCAAGTGACAGCTCCTACGAGCAGTACTTC. This codes for CASSLASDSSYEQYF.

The chain's CDR3 is CASSQELGGVRNEQYF. As DNA, the CDR3 is TGTGCCAGCAGCCAAGAGTTGGGGGGGGTTAGGAACGAGCAGTACTTC. V gene TRBV4-2 combines with J gene TRBJ2-7; 7 positions agree with TRBD2. Germline-derived CDR1 and CDR2 are LGHNA and YNFKEQ. V was pared by 0 bases and J by 5 bases, with 10 bases of the junction left unmatched. This CDR3 comprises 16 residues.

The chain links TRBV28 to TRBJ1-5, with a weak D call TRBD1 (5 bases). Trimming took off 7 bases at V and 1 base at J, with 11 bases between the two ends. This CDR3 spans 14 amino acids. Germline V gene lookup returns CDR1 MDHEN and CDR2 SYDVKM. This chain's CDR3 is CASIRRGSNQPQHF. Written as DNA, the CDR3 is TGTGCCAGCATCCGGCGGGGGAGCAATCAGCCCCAGCATTTT.

The V call is TRBV15, the J call TRBJ1-1; D call uncertain. Germline V gene lookup returns CDR1 LNHNV and CDR2 YYDKDF (reference sequence). V dropped 0 bases and J dropped 4 bases, with 12 bases sitting between them. The CDR3 spans 15 residues. The CDR3 coding sequence is TGTGCCACCAGCAGAGATAGGGATGCGGGCACTGAAGCTTTCTTT. Protein sequence: CATSRDRDAGTEAFF. Looking up the rest from reference TRBV15 and TRBJ1-1 gives the full variable domain: DAMVIQNPRYQVTQFGKPVTLSCSQTLNHNVMYWYQQKSSQAPKLLFHYYDKDFNNEADTPDNFQSRRPNTSFCFLDIRSPGLGDTAMYLCATSRDRDAGTEAFFGQGTRLTVV.

Written as DNA, the CDR3 is TGTGCCAGCCGGAGGGAGGGCACAGAGACCCAGTACTTC. It codes for CASRREGTETQYF. The chain couples TRBV7-2 to TRBJ2-5; the match to TRBD2 covers 7 bases. The CDR3 is made up of 13 amino acids. V shed 8 bases and J 4 bases; nucleotides not matched to a gene: 7. The germline V gene encodes CDR1 SGHTA and CDR2 FQGNSA.

The chain is built from TRBV6-1 and TRBJ1-1; a weak D match, TRBD1 (5 bases). Trimming removed 7 bases from V and 1 base from J, with 10 bases in between. This CDR3 is built from 13 residues. Germline values: CDR1 MNHNS, CDR2 SASEGT. The CDR3 reads CASNYDRNTEAFF. CDR3 DNA sequence: TGTGCCAGCAATTACGACAGGAACACTGAAGCTTTCTTT.